Shown below are 24 T cell receptor beta chains from a single sample sequenced in a study of T cell responses to AZD1222 COVID-19 vaccine. Clones were sequenced by immunoSEQ multiplex PCR, and TCRdb holds only the in-frame ones, with some missing. The data contain approximately 150,000 clones, about 93% of them singletons. Sequenced material: peripheral blood, taken on day 0 of AZD1222 vaccination. All receptors derive from an adult in good health.

The genes are TRBV7-9 and TRBJ2-2; TRBD2 aligns across 9 bases. The CDR3 spans 15 residues. Trimming removed 7 bases from V and 4 bases from J; junction bases left unmatched: 7. Germline loops: CDR1 SEHNR, CDR2 FQNEAQ (reference sequence). As DNA, the CDR3 is TGTGCCAGCATGACGTTAGCGGGAGTCACCGGGGAGCTGTTTTTT. Translation gives CASMTLAGVTGELFF. Together with reference TRBV7-9 and TRBJ2-2, the CDR3 gives the full variable domain: DTGVSQNPRHKITKRGQNVTFRCDPISEHNRLYWYRQTLGQGPEFLTYFQNEAQLEKSRLLSDRFSAERPKGSFSTLEIQRTEQGDSAMYLCASMTLAGVTGELFFGEGSRLTVL.

The chain uses TRBV20-1 and TRBJ1-5; no clear D. The CDR3 runs 12 residues. CDR1 DFQATT and CDR2 SNEGSKA come from the germline V gene (reference sequence). V lost 3 bases and J 6 bases, leaving 9 bases between the germline ends. The CDR3 loop reads CSASGSGQPQHF. CDR3 bases: TGCAGTGCTAGTGGTTCGGGTCAGCCCCAGCATTTT.

CDR3 bases: TGTGCCAGCAGTGAACGTTTCAGGGGTTACGAGCAGTACGTC. Translation gives CASSERFRGYEQYV. The rearrangement joins TRBV2 to TRBJ2-7; D is possibly TRBD1 (6 bases). This CDR3 region has 14 residues. The V end lost 2 bases, the J end lost 4 bases, and 12 bases lay between the germline ends. CDR1 and CDR2 from the germline V gene are SNHLY and FYNNEI.

The chain joins TRBV29-1 to TRBJ2-3; 9 bases are shared with TRBD2. The CDR3 is 16 residues long. V shed 0 bases and J 0 bases; nucleotides not matched to a gene: 4. CDR1 is SQVTM, CDR2 ANQGSEA, per germline. The CDR3 is CSVEDRAGGSTDTQYF. The CDR3 DNA is TGCAGCGTTGAAGATCGGGCGGGGGGGAGCACAGATACGCAGTATTTT.

The CDR3 nucleotides are TGTGCCAGCAGCTGGGTAAGCGGGAGGACCCACAATGAGCAGTTCTTC. Amino acids: CASSWVSGRTHNEQFF. V gene TRBV7-8 combines with J gene TRBJ2-1; 9 bases are a match to TRBD2. The junction had 9 bases not matched to a gene; V was cut back by 4 bases and J by 5 bases. The CDR3 loop spans 16 amino acids. The germline CDR1 and CDR2 sequences are SGHVS and FQNEAQ.

J is TRBJ2-7 and V is TRBV18; D may be TRBD1 or TRBD2 (5 bases each). The V and J ends lost 1 base and 2 bases respectively, with 15 bases between them. The CDR3 loop spans 16 amino acids. The germline gives CDR1 KGHSH, CDR2 LQKENI. The CDR3 sequence is CASSPRGGPQAYEQYV. The CDR3 DNA follows: TGTGCCAGCTCACCACGTGGGGGTCCCCAAGCCTACGAGCAGTACGTC.

The chain links TRBV6-2 or TRBV6-3 to TRBJ1-1, with D tentatively TRBD1 (6 bases). The CDR3 is made up of 13 amino acids. Trimming shortened V by 5 bases and J by 4 bases, and 11 bases separated the two germline ends. Germline assignment: CDR1 MNHEY and CDR2 SVGEGT. Here the CDR3 reads CASSRGHFTEAFF. CDR3 DNA: TGTGCCAGCAGTCGGGGACATTTCACTGAAGCTTTCTTT.

The chain employs TRBV6-5 and TRBJ2-2; TRBD1 matches 7 bases. The V gene's germline CDR1 is MNHEY and CDR2 SVGAGI. The V gene end was trimmed by 2 bases and the J gene end by 9 bases; junction bases not matched to a gene: 9. The CDR3 runs 15 residues. CDR3 amino acids: CASSYETGLLRELFF. The CDR3 region has the DNA TGTGCCAGCAGTTACGAGACAGGGCTATTACGGGAGCTGTTTTTT.

The chain couples TRBV10-3 to TRBJ2-5; D gene unclear. Trimming cost V 10 bases and J 5 bases, with 20 bases left between them. The CDR3 is 14 amino acids. Per germline, CDR1 ENHRY and CDR2 SYGVKD. This CDR3 is CATTLLPTGETQYF. CDR3 sequence (DNA): TGTGCCACTACGCTACTCCCGACGGGTGAGACCCAGTACTTC.

The CDR3 bases are TGTGCCAGCAGCTTCTCGGAGGGCGAGCAGTACGTC. This codes for CASSFSEGEQYV. This chain joins TRBV7-9 and TRBJ2-7; D may be TRBD2 (6 bases). V lost 3 bases and J lost 6, with 9 bases in between. CDR3 length: 12 amino acids. Germline values: CDR1 SEHNR, CDR2 FQNEAQ (reference sequence).

The J gene is TRBJ2-7, the V gene TRBV5-5, with a tentative D call TRBD1 (6 bases). CDR1 SGHKS and CDR2 YYEKEE come from the germline V gene (reference sequence). The CDR3 totals 16 residues. V lost 1 base to trimming and J lost 7 bases, with 21 bases between them. As DNA, the CDR3 is TGTGCCAGCAGCTTGAGGGACACAGGTCGGTTTGAGGAGCAGTACGTC. Its protein product is CASSLRDTGRFEEQYV.

J is TRBJ1-6 and V is TRBV7-3; 7 bases align to TRBD1. Trimming took 5 bases from V and 7 from J; bases not matched to a gene: 2. Per the germline V gene, CDR1 is SGHTA and CDR2 is FQGTGA. The CDR3 is 13 amino acids. CDR3 loop: CASSLTGNSPLHF. The CDR3 DNA reads TGTGCCAGCAGCCTGACAGGGAATTCACCCCTCCACTTT.

The V and J genes are TRBV12-5 and TRBJ2-3; D is undetermined. Germline assignment: CDR1 LGHNT and CDR2 FRNRAP. Between the trimmed V and J ends, which lost 5 bases and 0 bases, there was a span of 15 bases. The CDR3 covers 16 residues. The CDR3 DNA follows: TGTGCTAGTGGTAGTGAAACGGCACTCAGCACAGATACGCAGTATTTT. Its protein is CASGSETALSTDTQYF.

With regard to this clone: Its ends do not fully match the called genes, so a read error is possible. The V gene is TRBV15, the J gene TRBJ2-1, with 7 positions matching TRBD2. The CDR3 length is 15 residues. CDR1 is LNHNV and CDR2 is YYDKDF in the germline V gene (reference sequence). In nucleotides, the CDR3 is TGTGCCACCAGCAGAGATCTGCGGGAGTACAGTGAGCAGTTCTTC. This translates into CATSRDLREYSEQFF.

The chain recombines TRBV6-2 or TRBV6-3 with TRBJ2-3; D is possibly TRBD2 (6 bases). The CDR3 runs to 12 residues. Per germline, CDR1 MNHEY and CDR2 SVGEGT. Trimming removed 2 bases from V and 13 bases from J, with 13 bases in between. CDR3 protein: CASSYGGKLEYF. CDR3 nucleotides: TGTGCCAGCAGTTACGGAGGGAAGTTGGAGTATTTT.

CDR3 sequence reads: CASSMWVGQANQPQHF. For the CDR3, the DNA is TGTGCCAGTAGTATGTGGGTGGGACAGGCCAATCAGCCCCAGCATTTT. The chain joins TRBV19 to TRBJ1-5; 8 bases line up with TRBD1. V dropped 3 bases and J dropped 3; count of bases not matched to a gene: 7. The germline V gene has CDR1 LNHDA and CDR2 SQIVND (reference sequence). CDR3 length equals 16 residues. Drawing the rest from reference TRBV19 and TRBJ1-5, the complete variable domain is DGGITQSPKYLFRKEGQNVTLSCEQNLNHDAMYWYRQDPGQGLRLIYYSQIVNDFQKGDIAEGYSVSREKKESFPLTVTSAQKNPTAFYLCASSMWVGQANQPQHFGDGTRLSIL.

The chain employs TRBV3-1 (or the pseudogene TRBV3-2) and TRBJ1-5; D unclear. This CDR3 region has 13 residues. Trimming took off 2 bases at V and 6 bases at J, with 8 bases between the two ends. CDR1 and CDR2 from the germline V gene are LGHDT and YNNKEL (reference sequence). DNA for the CDR3: TGTGCCAGCAGCCAATTAGAGGGTCAGCCCCAGCATTTT. This gives the protein CASSQLEGQPQHF.

This clone was detected a few times. J is TRBJ1-1 and V is TRBV18; D not resolved. CDR1 and CDR2 from the germline V gene are KGHSH and LQKENI. V was pared by 0 bases and J by 0 bases, with 14 bases between. The CDR3 covers 17 residues. The CDR3 DNA sequence: TGTGCCAGCTCACCACCCGCGGCGAGGTGGCTGAACACTGAAGCTTTCTTT. Protein sequence: CASSPPAARWLNTEAFF.

The chain couples TRBV5-4 to TRBJ1-1; D is unresolved. The germline CDR1 and CDR2 sequences are SGHNT and YYREEE (reference sequence). Trimming left V 2 bases short and J 4 bases short, with 12 bases between. There are 14 residues in the CDR3. The CDR3 sequence is CASSLLGKGTEAFF. The CDR3 DNA reads as TGTGCCAGCAGCTTACTAGGGAAGGGCACTGAAGCTTTCTTT.

This chain joins TRBV6-5 and TRBJ2-2, with TRBD1 as a possible D gene (5 bases). The V and J ends lost 8 bases and 4 bases respectively, with 11 bases between them. The CDR3 runs 13 residues. The V gene's germline CDR1 is MNHEY and CDR2 SVGAGI. The CDR3 spells CASRRQFTGELFF. The CDR3 DNA sequence: TGTGCCAGCCGCCGACAGTTCACCGGGGAGCTGTTTTTT.

The rearrangement uses TRBV6-2 or TRBV6-3 and TRBJ2-3; D is possibly TRBD1 (5 bases). Germline CDR1 reads MNHEY; CDR2 reads SVGEGT. V lost 6 bases to trimming and J lost 3 bases, with 16 bases between them. The CDR3 runs to 15 residues. The CDR3 is CASSEGARSTDTQYF. In nucleotides, the CDR3 is TGTGCCAGCAGCGAAGGGGCCAGGAGTACAGATACGCAGTATTTT.

This chain joins TRBV18 and TRBJ1-2, with 11 positions matching TRBD1. This CDR3 is built from 14 residues. CDR1 KGHSH and CDR2 LQKENI come from the germline V gene. V was clipped by 6 bases and J by 6 bases; unmatched bases: 6. As DNA, the CDR3 is TGTGCCAGCTCCCCCGGGACAGGGGGTAATGGCTACACCTTC. It is translated as CASSPGTGGNGYTF.

The chain carries TRBV24-1 and TRBJ2-5; D gene unclear. The germline CDR1 and CDR2 sequences are KGHDR and SFDVKD. V shed 0 bases and J shed 5 bases, with 6 bases lying between them. This CDR3 has 13 residues. This CDR3 is CATSDLVEETQYF. The CDR3 region has the DNA TGTGCCACCAGTGATTTGGTCGAGGAGACCCAGTACTTC.

The V and J genes are TRBV6-6 and TRBJ1-1; TRBD1 agrees at 8 bases. CDR3 size: 14 residues. Per germline, CDR1 MNHNY and CDR2 SVGAGI (reference sequence). Trimming cost V 1 base and J 6 bases; bases outside gene matches: 4. Here the CDR3 DNA reads TGTGCCAGCAGTTACTTCCAGGGGGCGGCTGAAGCTTTCTTT. Translation: CASSYFQGAAEAFF.